This T cell receptor (beta chain) was documented in a study of T-cell memory formation after mild COVID-19. Whole-study findings and limits: CD4+ contracting clones were found mainly in CM and EM, and CD8+ ones in EMRA.

TCRdb re-called the 5' RACE reads through MiXCR, storing one row per CDR3 protein. The sample holds about 120,000 distinct CDR3 sequences, roughly 15% seen once. On this clonotype: The antigen is not known.

The germline gives CDR1 SGHRS, CDR2 YFSETQ. V dropped 1 base and J dropped 4 bases, with 14 bases sitting between them. The CDR3 is 16 residues long. Sample: PBMCs or a T cell subset sorted from them (not recorded which). The TCR originated in an adult woman who had mild COVID-19 (a few samples of this study predate the infection). Cell type and time point are not known. The chain joins TRBV5-1 to TRBJ2-2; D unresolved. This CDR3 reads CASSLTGSLVTGELFF. The CDR3 DNA reads as TGCGCCAGCAGCTTGACTGGCAGCCTAGTCACCGGGGAGCTGTTTTTT.